This T cell receptor (beta chain) was profiled in a study of breast tumors, draining lymph nodes, adjacent tissues. Samples came from axillary lymph nodes draining the breast cancer. The table lists this clonotype with many counts. TCRdb re-analysed the multiplex PCR reads in MiXCR, keeping a single row per CDR3 protein. The top ten clones hold 3.5% to 4.5% of a sample with 120,000 or so distinct CDR3 sequences, about 20% of them seen once. J gave up 7 bases and V 1 base, and 4 bases lay outside the gene matches. CDR1 SEHNR and CDR2 FQNEAQ come from the germline V gene (reference sequence). The CDR3 contains 15 residues.

Sequencing used axillary lymph node tissue. The V gene is TRBV7-9, the J gene TRBJ1-4, with TRBD1 matching 9 bases. The clonotype was recovered from a female donor with breast cancer. Some clones in this sample may be carry-over from other donors' samples. The CDR3 is CASSLGGTGTEKLFF. CDR3 DNA: TGTGCCAGCAGCTTAGGAGGGACAGGGACTGAAAAACTGTTTTTT.